This is a list of T cell receptor beta chains from one sample in a study of cytomegalovirus exposure and HLA in healthy donors. Produced via immunoSEQ multiplex PCR; TCRdb's table is partial and in-frame only. The sample holds roughly 120,000 clones, around 77% seen once. Material: PBMCs. The receptor source for this set is a man over 45 in good health and CMV-seropositive. CDR3s include the opening cysteine and the closing phenylalanine or tryptophan. A D gene is named only where the DNA matches it firmly. Clone size, where shown, is once, few, many, or a class for clones that have expanded.

CDR3aa	CDR3nt	v_gene	j_gene	d_gene	abundance
CASSPSRGQGPYEQYF	TGTGCCAGCAGCCCTAGTAGGGGACAGGGTCCCTACGAGCAGTACTTC	TRBV27	TRBJ2-7	TRBD1	NA
CASSLRTDGTDTQYF	TGTGCCAGCAGTTTAAGGACAGACGGCACAGATACGCAGTATTTT	TRBV6-5	TRBJ2-3	NA	NA
CASSPRDNYEQYF	TGTGCCAGCTCACCCCGGGACAACTACGAGCAGTACTTC	TRBV18	TRBJ2-7	NA	few
CASSDPGGEQYF	TGTGCCAGCAGTGACCCGGGGGGAGAGCAGTACTTC	TRBV28	TRBJ2-7	TRBD2	NA
CASSPRSSGVGAGANVLTF	TGTGCCAGCTCACCACGGTCTAGCGGGGTCGGTGCTGGGGCCAACGTCCTGACTTTC	TRBV18	TRBJ2-6	TRBD2	NA
CASRLVTVTYEQYF	TGTGCAAGTCGCTTAGTTACAGTGACCTACGAGCAGTACTTC	TRBV12-2	TRBJ2-7	NA	NA
CASGSGLAGTDTQYF	TGTGCCAGCGGGAGCGGACTAGCGGGAACAGATACGCAGTATTTT	TRBV6-4	TRBJ2-3	TRBD2	NA
CAGGTYSNQPQHF	TGTGCCGGCGGGACTTATAGCAATCAGCCCCAGCATTTT	TRBV27	TRBJ1-5	NA	NA
CASQTGEEVNNSPLHF	TGCGCCAGCCAGACAGGGGAGGAGGTGAATAATTCACCCCTCCACTTT	TRBV5-1	TRBJ1-6	TRBD1	NA
CASSDRSSYNSPLHF	TGTGCCAGCAGTGATAGGAGCTCCTATAATTCACCCCTCCACTTT	TRBV6-1	TRBJ1-6	NA	NA
CASSPNDRVRWPQHF	TGTGCCAGCTCACCAAACGACAGGGTACGGTGGCCCCAGCATTTT	TRBV18	TRBJ1-5	TRBD1	NA
CASSGLLAGGADTQYF	TGTGCCAGCAGCGGCCTTCTAGCGGGTGGTGCAGATACGCAGTATTTT	TRBV13	TRBJ2-3	TRBD2	NA
CASRRDRRDYGYTF	TGTGCCAGCAGGCGGGACAGGAGGGACTATGGCTACACCTTC	TRBV7-2	TRBJ1-2	TRBD1	NA
CSSSFQGGMVGSPLHF	TGTTCCAGCAGCTTCCAGGGGGGAATGGTAGGTTCACCCCTCCACTTT	TRBV7-9	TRBJ1-6	TRBD1	NA
CASSEGTGLSYEQYF	TGTGCCAGCAGTGAGGGGACAGGGTTGTCCTACGAGCAGTACTTC	TRBV2	TRBJ2-7	TRBD1	few